Following are 18 T cell receptor beta chains from one sample sequenced in a study of technical replicates of blood from four donors. Clones were sequenced by immunoSEQ multiplex PCR, and TCRdb holds only the in-frame ones, with some missing. The top ten hold around 5.1% of the sample, which has over 60,000 clones, under 90% seen once. The sequenced sample was PBMCs. The receptor set was obtained from a human donor in good health. Some clones in this sample may be carry-over from other donors' samples.

V usage is TRBV5-1 and J usage is TRBJ2-3; 7 nucleotides match TRBD1. The CDR3 runs 16 residues. Losses at the gene ends were 4 bases for V and 4 bases for J; bases not matched to a gene: 12. The germline V gene has CDR1 SGHRS and CDR2 YFSETQ. In DNA form, the CDR3 reads TGCGCCAGCAGCAGTGGACAGGCTGATGGGGCAGATACGCAGTATTTT. Protein: CASSSGQADGADTQYF.

V and J are TRBV5-1 and TRBJ2-7, with TRBD1 as a possible D gene (5 bases). The length of the CDR3 is 17 residues. The germline V gene has CDR1 SGHRS and CDR2 YFSETQ. The ends were cut back, 3 bases at V and 0 bases at J, with 19 bases in the middle. CDR3 in amino acids: CASSWTIGAYSSYEQYF. DNA of the CDR3: TGCGCCAGCAGCTGGACCATAGGGGCTTATAGCTCCTACGAGCAGTACTTC.

The chain joins TRBV29-1 to TRBJ2-1; 7 bases fit TRBD2. Germline V lookup: CDR1 SQVTM, CDR2 ANQGSEA. This CDR3 is built from 13 residues. The V gene end was trimmed by 3 bases and the J gene end by 4 bases; junction bases not matched to a gene: 3. The CDR3: CSVDERGYNEQFF. The CDR3 DNA is TGCAGCGTTGACGAGCGGGGTTACAATGAGCAGTTCTTC.

V and J are TRBV6-1 and TRBJ2-6, with a tentative D call TRBD1 (6 bases). The ends were cut back, 2 bases at V and 13 bases at J, with 15 bases in the middle. CDR1 is MNHNS and CDR2 is SASEGT in the germline V gene. The CDR3 has 14 residues. The CDR3 spells CASSEFGGYLVLTF. The CDR3 DNA follows: TGTGCCAGCAGTGAATTTGGGGGCTATTTGGTCCTGACTTTC.

The chain is built from TRBV5-1 and TRBJ1-1; no reliable D call. This CDR3 spans 15 amino acids. Germline CDR1 SGHRS, CDR2 YFSETQ. Trimming removed 0 bases at V and 6 bases at J, with 15 bases between. The CDR3 sequence is CASSLDVGGRAEAFF. CDR3 bases: TGCGCCAGCAGCTTGGACGTGGGAGGAAGAGCTGAAGCTTTCTTT.

The CDR3 reads CATPGLMAETQYF. In DNA form, the CDR3 reads TGCGCTACCCCGGGACTCATGGCGGAGACCCAGTACTTC. The V and J genes are TRBV23-1 and TRBJ2-5; tentative D call: TRBD2 (6 bases). TRBV23-1 is filed as an ORF, its function uncertain. The CDR3 length is 13 residues.

This chain uses TRBV7-2 with TRBJ2-7, with 9 bases lining up with TRBD2. V lost 1 base to trimming and J lost 6 bases; unmatched junction nucleotides: 13. This CDR3 is 17 amino acids long. The germline gives CDR1 SGHTA, CDR2 FQGNSA. Written as DNA, the CDR3 is TGTGCCAGCAGCTTAGTGGCAGCGGGGGGTTACCGGGTCGAGCAGTACTTC. Amino acids: CASSLVAAGGYRVEQYF.

This chain links TRBV11-1 with TRBJ2-1; D may be TRBD2 (5 bases). From germline, CDR1 is SGHAT and CDR2 FQDESV (reference sequence). Trimming stripped 7 bases from V and 7 bases from J, with 11 bases between. This CDR3 is 12 amino acids long. The CDR3 is CASNLGGNEQFF. The CDR3 coding sequence is TGTGCCAGCAACCTAGGCGGGAATGAGCAGTTCTTC.

This chain connects TRBV18 to TRBJ2-2, with 11 bases fitting TRBD2. The junction had 6 bases not matched to a gene; V was cut back by 2 bases and J by 4 bases. CDR3 length: 17 amino acids. Germline V gene lookup returns CDR1 KGHSH and CDR2 LQKENI. The CDR3 region is CASSPIGTSGFTGELFF. In DNA form, the CDR3 reads TGTGCCAGCTCACCAATAGGGACTAGCGGTTTCACCGGGGAGCTGTTTTTT. The variable domain in full, completed from reference TRBV18 and TRBJ2-2, reads NAGVMQNPRHLVRRRGQEARLRCSPMKGHSHVYWYRQLPEEGLKFMVYLQKENIIDESGMPKERFSAEFPKEGPSILRIQQVVRGDSAAYFCASSPIGTSGFTGELFFGEGSRLTVL.

V gene TRBV4-2 combines with J gene TRBJ2-2; tentatively, D is TRBD2 (10 bases). There are 18 residues in the CDR3. V was trimmed by 1 base and J by 8 bases, leaving 23 bases between them. The germline gives CDR1 LGHNA, CDR2 YNFKEQ. CDR3 region: CASSQGTGVTSGKGELFF. CDR3 DNA sequence: TGTGCCAGCAGCCAAGGGACAGGGGTTACTAGCGGGAAGGGGGAGCTGTTTTTT.

The chain links TRBV29-1 to TRBJ1-3; D not resolved. The CDR3 length is 12 residues. V was pared by 1 base and J by 5 bases, with 6 bases between. CDR1 is SQVTM, CDR2 ANQGSEA, per germline. CDR3 DNA: TGCAGCGTTGAAGGAGGCAGAAACACCATATATTTT. This translates into CSVEGGRNTIYF.

The chain recombines TRBV27 with TRBJ2-2; 10 bases are shared with TRBD2. CDR3 length: 14 amino acids. Trimming removed 7 bases from V and 7 bases from J; junction bases left unmatched: 6. The germline CDR1 and CDR2 sequences are MNHEY and SMNVEV (reference sequence). The CDR3 DNA reads as TGTGCCAGCAAACTAGCGGGAATAGTCGGGGAGCTGTTTTTT. The encoded protein is CASKLAGIVGELFF.

The chain uses TRBV30 and TRBJ2-1; TRBD2 might be the D (6 bases). In germline, CDR1 is GTSNPN, CDR2 SVGIG (reference sequence). The CDR3 spans 14 residues. With 2 bases removed from V and 7 bases from J, the gap between germline ends came to 15 bases. CDR3 coding DNA: TGTGCCTGGAGTTTTTTGCGGGGAAGTAATGAGCAGTTCTTC. Its translation is CAWSFLRGSNEQFF.

This chain links TRBV7-2 with TRBJ2-7; 7 positions agree with TRBD2. V was pared by 5 bases and J by 4 bases, with 8 bases of the junction left unmatched. The CDR3 consists of 14 residues. Germline V gene sequence: CDR1 SGHTA, CDR2 FQGNSA. The CDR3 spells CASSLGGSTYEQYF. Here the CDR3 DNA reads TGTGCCAGCAGCCTCGGGGGGAGTACGTACGAGCAGTACTTC. Full variable domain (outside the CDR3, taken from reference TRBV7-2 and TRBJ2-7): GAGVSQSPSNKVTEKGKDVELRCDPISGHTALYWYRQSLGQGLEFLIYFQGNSAPDKSGLPSDRFSAERTGGSVSTLTIQRTQQEDSAVYLCASSLGGSTYEQYFGPGTRLTVT.

V usage is TRBV5-1 and J usage is TRBJ1-2; TRBD1 agrees at 7 bases. After removal of 1 base from V and 7 bases from J, the junction contained 4 bases not matched to a gene. Germline V gives CDR1 SGHRS, CDR2 YFSETQ. The CDR3 runs 13 residues. CDR3 amino acids: CASSLNRGSGYTF. CDR3 nucleotides: TGCGCCAGCAGCTTGAACAGGGGAAGTGGCTACACCTTC.

This rearrangement joins TRBV5-4 to TRBJ2-3, with a possible D match to TRBD2 (6 bases). The CDR3 has 16 amino acids. Between the trimmed V and J ends, which lost 3 bases and 2 bases, there was a span of 16 bases. The V gene's germline CDR1 is SGHNT and CDR2 YYREEE (reference sequence). The DNA for the CDR3 is TGTGCCAGCAGCTCGGGACTCGACGGGGTCACAGATACGCAGTATTTT. Amino acids: CASSSGLDGVTDTQYF.

The chain employs TRBV7-2 and TRBJ2-2, with 7 positions matching TRBD2. V lost 7 bases and J lost 6; bases outside the gene matches: 8. The CDR3 consists of 14 residues. Germline V gene data show CDR1 as SGHTA and CDR2 as FQGNSA. CDR3 coding DNA: TGTGCCAGCAACCCTGGGAGGGCGGCCGGGGAGCTGTTTTTT. As protein: CASNPGRAAGELFF.

The chain employs TRBV18 and TRBJ1-2, with D tentatively TRBD1 (6 bases). There are 14 residues in the CDR3. Trimming removed 3 bases at V and 1 base at J, with 9 bases between. CDR1 and CDR2 from the germline V gene are KGHSH and LQKENI. In nucleotides, the CDR3 is TGTGCCAGCTCACCGGCAGGGGATAACTATGGCTACACCTTC. It yields the protein CASSPAGDNYGYTF.